Following are 21 T cell receptor beta chains from one sample sequenced in a study of low-dose radiotherapy and immunotherapy resistance in tumors. Alpha- and beta-chain coverage of first-strand cDNA came from TRAV- and TRBV-specific primers. TCRs were put through 20 PCR cycles of amplification with Phusion. A constant-region primer and the V-primer adapter served as the primer pair. TCRdb reprocessed the reads with MiXCR, giving one entry per CDR3 protein. The data contain under 20,000 distinct CDR3 sequences, around 67% of them singletons. These receptors all stem from a human donor with advanced metastatic prostate, ovarian, gallbladder or colorectal cancer (not recorded which). This table probably holds off-target reads from a library built for another chain.

CDR3 coding DNA: TGTGCCAGCGGCCGACTAGCAATGAACGACGAGCAGTACTTC. It encodes CASGRLAMNDEQYF. The chain employs TRBV12-3 or TRBV12-4 and TRBJ2-7; 7 bases fit TRBD2. Trimming at V came to 8 bases and at J to 5 bases, leaving 12 bases not matched to a gene. The CDR3 length is 14 residues.

CDR3 DNA: TGCAGCGTGGCAGGGGGTCTCACTAGCGGTTCTAGCACAGATACGCAGTATTTT. Encoded protein: CSVAGGLTSGSSTDTQYF. The chain joins TRBV29-1 to TRBJ2-3, with D tentatively TRBD2 (8 bases). CDR1 and CDR2 (germline): SQVTM, ANQGSEA. Trimming shortened V by 6 bases and J by 0 bases, and 25 bases separated the two germline ends. The CDR3 is made up of 18 amino acids.

This chain connects TRBV29-1 to TRBJ2-2, with 7 bases lining up with TRBD2. The CDR3 runs 16 residues. CDR1 is SQVTM and CDR2 is ANQGSEA in the germline V gene. Trimming took 4 bases from V and 2 from J; bases not matched to a gene: 10. The CDR3 loop reads CSVAISSGENTGELFF. The CDR3 DNA follows: TGCAGCGTTGCTATTTCTAGCGGCGAAAACACCGGGGAGCTGTTTTTT.

This clonotype has a single count. V is TRBV7-2 and J is TRBJ2-7, with D maybe TRBD2 (6 bases). V lost 6 bases and J 6 bases, leaving 18 bases between the germline ends. The CDR3 spans 14 residues. CDR1 is SGHTA and CDR2 is FQGNSA in the germline V gene. CDR3 DNA sequence: TGTGCCAGCAGGTCTTCGGGACTCTCTCTCGAGCAGTACTTC. Protein sequence: CASRSSGLSLEQYF. Using reference TRBV7-2 and TRBJ2-7 for the parts outside the CDR3, the full variable domain is GAGVSQSPSNKVTEKGKDVELRCDPISGHTALYWYRQSLGQGLEFLIYFQGNSAPDKSGLPSDRFSAERTGGSVSTLTIQRTQQEDSAVYLCASRSSGLSLEQYFGPGTRLTVT.

The chain employs TRBV6-2 or TRBV6-3 and TRBJ2-5, with D tentatively TRBD1 or TRBD2 (6 bases each). Trimming took 8 bases from V and 10 from J, leaving 29 bases between them. This CDR3 region has 16 residues. Germline V gene sequence: CDR1 MNHEY, CDR2 SVGEGT. Here the CDR3 reads CASDKPVGGPQSGQYF. CDR3 nucleotide sequence: TGTGCCAGCGACAAACCTGTGGGGGGCCCCCAATCGGGCCAGTACTTC.

This clonotype appeared a single time. This chain connects TRBV7-9 to TRBJ2-7; TRBD1 aligns across 7 bases. After removal of 0 bases from V and 5 bases from J, the junction contained 7 bases not matched to a gene. Germline V gives CDR1 SEHNR, CDR2 FQNEAQ (reference sequence). This CDR3 has 15 residues. The CDR3 loop is CASSLAPGQTDEQYF. DNA of the CDR3: TGTGCCAGCAGCTTAGCTCCGGGACAGACGGACGAGCAGTACTTC. Filled out from reference TRBV7-9 and TRBJ2-7, the complete variable domain reads DTGVSQNPRHKITKRGQNVTFRCDPISEHNRLYWYRQTLGQGPEFLTYFQNEAQLEKSRLLSDRFSAERPKGSFSTLEIQRTEQGDSAMYLCASSLAPGQTDEQYFGPGTRLTVT.

This clonotype was detected once. This rearrangement joins TRBV4-1 to TRBJ2-1; unclear D gene. Trimming cost V 0 bases and J 8 bases, with 11 bases left between them. CDR3 length: 14 residues. The germline CDR1 and CDR2 sequences are MGHRA and YSYEKL. The CDR3 DNA reads as TGCGCCAGCAGCCAAGAAAACCCAAGCCATGAGCAGTTCTTC. It translates to CASSQENPSHEQFF.

The chain links TRBV6-2 or TRBV6-3 to TRBJ2-2; no definite D call. The length of the CDR3 is 12 residues. Germline CDR1 MNHEY, CDR2 SVGEGT. The V end was cut by 5 bases, the J end by 2 bases, with 3 bases between. The CDR3 region has the DNA TGTGCCAGCAGTCGCAACACCGGGGAGCTGTTTTTT. Residues: CASSRNTGELFF.

The chain uses TRBV6-8 and TRBJ2-7; weak D call: TRBD2 (7 bases). The CDR3 runs to 14 residues. Germline V CDR1 and CDR2: MNHGY, SAAAGT. The V gene lost 0 bases and the J gene lost 6 bases, with 12 bases spanning the gap. In nucleotides, the CDR3 is TGTGCCAGCAGTTACTCGAGGGGGGGTGGCGAGCAGTACTTC. This translates into CASSYSRGGGEQYF.

The chain couples TRBV4-3 to TRBJ2-1; 8 positions agree with TRBD2. With V trimmed by 1 base and J by 4 bases, 9 bases remained unmatched. The CDR3 spans 17 residues. Per germline, CDR1 LGHNA and CDR2 YSLEER. For the CDR3, the DNA is TGCGCCAGCAGCCAAGCGGCGGGACTAGTCTCATACAATGAGCAGTTCTTC. Its protein is CASSQAAGLVSYNEQFF.

The J gene is TRBJ1-1, the V gene TRBV6-6; 11 bases line up with TRBD1. Germline loops: CDR1 MNHNY, CDR2 SVGAGI (reference sequence). The junction had 5 bases not matched to a gene; V was cut back by 6 bases and J by 5 bases. This CDR3 spans 14 amino acids. This chain's CDR3 is CASRGTGGRTEAFF. In DNA, the CDR3 is TGTGCCAGCAGGGGGACAGGGGGTAGGACTGAAGCTTTCTTT.

This chain joins TRBV7-9 and TRBJ2-5; no clear D gene. The V end was cut by 1 base, the J end by 4 bases, with 10 bases between. CDR3 length: 14 residues. From germline, CDR1 is SEHNR and CDR2 FQNEAQ (reference sequence). In nucleotides, the CDR3 is TGTGCCAGCAGCTTAGAGGTAGCCGGAGAGACCCAGTACTTC. Its protein is CASSLEVAGETQYF.

CDR3 sequence reads: CASSPLTGPHEQFF. The CDR3 nucleotides read TGTGCCAGCTCACCCCTCACAGGGCCGCATGAGCAGTTCTTC. The gene calls are TRBV18 and TRBJ2-1; a possible D gene is TRBD1 (6 bases). This CDR3 region has 14 residues. The V and J ends lost 3 bases and 8 bases respectively, with 14 bases between them. CDR1 is KGHSH and CDR2 is LQKENI in the germline V gene.

This rearrangement joins TRBV28 to TRBJ1-4, with D maybe TRBD1 (6 bases). V was clipped by 9 bases and J by 8 bases, with 16 bases between them. This CDR3 region has 13 residues. Germline V gives CDR1 MDHEN, CDR2 SYDVKM. CDR3 region: CASDGGGREKLFF. CDR3 DNA: TGTGCCAGTGACGGAGGGGGACGGGAAAAACTGTTTTTT. The full variable domain, in which reference TRBV28 and TRBJ1-4 provide the parts outside the CDR3, is DVKVTQSSRYLVKRTGEKVFLECVQDMDHENMFWYRQDPGLGLRLIYFSYDVKMKEKGDIPEGYSVSREKKERFSLILESASTNQTSMYLCASDGGGREKLFFGSGTQLSVL.

This chain uses TRBV9 with TRBJ2-5, with D hard to call. The V and J ends lost 0 bases and 2 bases respectively, with 8 bases between them. CDR3 size: 14 residues. From germline, CDR1 is SGDLS and CDR2 YYNGEE. The CDR3 sequence: CASSVGWVQETQYF. Written as DNA, the CDR3 is TGTGCCAGCAGCGTAGGCTGGGTACAAGAGACCCAGTACTTC.

This clonotype has more than one count but fewer than ten. This sequence joins TRBV4-1 and TRBJ2-1; TRBD1 or TRBD2 may be the D gene (5 bases each). Trimming removed 1 base at V and 2 bases at J, with 12 bases between. The CDR3 contains 16 residues. CDR1 is MGHRA, CDR2 YSYEKL, per germline. The CDR3 protein is CASSQGGMMPYNEQFF. The CDR3 DNA sequence: TGCGCCAGCAGCCAAGGGGGGATGATGCCCTACAATGAGCAGTTCTTC.

The V and J genes are TRBV19 and TRBJ1-5, with a possible D match to TRBD1 (6 bases). The CDR3 runs to 15 residues. V was pared by 5 bases and J by 0 bases, with 11 bases between. Germline assignment: CDR1 LNHDA and CDR2 SQIVND (reference sequence). The CDR3 loop reads CASSPDSHSNQPQHF. In nucleotides, the CDR3 is TGTGCCAGTAGTCCGGACAGTCATAGCAATCAGCCCCAGCATTTT.

This clonotype has a single count. The chain carries TRBV6-2 or TRBV6-3 and TRBJ2-5, with 10 bases lining up with TRBD1. This CDR3 is built from 15 residues. Germline trimming cut 5 bases from V and 6 bases from J; bases unmatched to any gene: 9. Germline V CDR1 and CDR2: MNHEY, SVGEGT. The CDR3 DNA sequence: TGTGCCAGCAGTCCGCGGGACAGGGGAAGTAAGACCCAGTACTTC. Its protein is CASSPRDRGSKTQYF.

This clonotype was seen a handful of times. The chain uses TRBV12-3 or TRBV12-4 and TRBJ1-5, with D uncertain. The germline V and J ends were trimmed by 1 base and 6 bases, with 10 bases remaining between them. The CDR3 is 14 residues long. CDR3 sequence reads: CASSLGGPGQPQHF. In DNA, the CDR3 is TGTGCCAGCAGTTTAGGAGGGCCGGGTCAGCCCCAGCATTTT.

The chain is built from TRBV20-1 and TRBJ2-5; no definite D call. V was cut by 6 bases and J by 4 bases, with 12 bases left in between. Germline-derived CDR1 and CDR2 are DFQATT and SNEGSKA (reference sequence). This CDR3 comprises 12 residues. The CDR3 nucleotides read TGCAGTGCCACCGTAACACGAGAGACCCAGTACTTC. This sequence encodes CSATVTRETQYF.

The V call is TRBV7-3, the J call TRBJ1-2; D is unresolved. This CDR3 is 14 amino acids long. V gave up 5 bases and J gave up 4 bases, with 14 bases separating them. Germline V lookup: CDR1 SGHTA, CDR2 FQGTGA. This CDR3 reads CASSQTTSGYGYTF. The CDR3 bases are TGTGCCAGCAGCCAAACCACTAGCGGCTATGGCTACACCTTC.